This is a list of T cell receptor beta chains from one sample in a study of blood T cell repertoires in COVID-19. Sequenced by immunoSEQ multiplex PCR; TCRdb stores in-frame clones only, minus some. The sample gives a few hundred thousand clones, about 85% of which show up once; roughly 0.87% is in the top ten. The specimen was peripheral blood. The receptors were gathered from a human donor with COVID-19, enrolled during active disease. The donor label of this sample is uncertain. Each CDR3 is given with its conserved first and last residue. Each record gives: D gene, J gene, V gene, clone size, CDR3 DNA, CDR3 protein. D genes are given only for firm matches. Size tells how often a clone was seen (once, few, many) or the class of an expanded clone, and some rows leave it out.

TRBD1,TRBJ1-6,TRBV20-1,NA,TGCAGTGCTAGTCCTCCGGCAGGGGGTAATTATTCACCCCTCCACTTT,CSASPPAGGNYSPLHF
NA,TRBJ2-7,TRBV11-3,NA,TGTGCCAGCAGCTTAAGGCAGGGCCTCTCCTACGAGCAGTACTTC,CASSLRQGLSYEQYF
TRBD1,TRBJ1-4,TRBV7-2,NA,TGTGCCAGCAGCGCCGGCCCGGGACAGGAGAATGAAAAACTGTTTTTT,CASSAGPGQENEKLFF
TRBD1,TRBJ2-5,TRBV19,few,TGTGCCAGTAGTGGGACAGCCCAAGAGACCCAGTACTTC,CASSGTAQETQYF
TRBD1,TRBJ2-7,TRBV28,NA,TGTGCCAGCAGTTTATTTCTTCCGGGACAGGGTGGATACGAGCAGTACTTC,CASSLFLPGQGGYEQYF
TRBD2,TRBJ2-1,TRBV11-2,NA,TGTGCCAGCAGCTTGAGGCGGGAGGGCCGGGGTGAGCAGTTCTTC,CASSLRREGRGEQFF
NA,TRBJ1-1,TRBV5-1,NA,TGCGCCAGCAGAGTACAAACATTGAACACTGAAGCTTTCTTT,CASRVQTLNTEAFF
NA,TRBJ1-2,TRBV28,NA,TGTGCCAGCAGTTGGGGAGGAGGCTACACCTTC,CASSWGGGYTF
TRBD1,TRBJ1-6,TRBV9,NA,TGTGCCAGCAGCGTATTGCGCAGATACCTACCAGGGGGGTCACCCCTCCACTTT,CASSVLRRYLPGGSPLHF
NA,TRBJ2-2,TRBV4-2,NA,TGTGCCAGCAGACAAGCTCCCGGACGGGGAAACACCGGGGAGCTGTTTTTT,CASRQAPGRGNTGELFF
NA,TRBJ2-3,TRBV5-6,NA,TGTGCCAGCAGCTTGGTCGGGTTTGACCCGACAGATACGCAGTATTTT,CASSLVGFDPTDTQYF
TRBD2,TRBJ2-7,TRBV4-2,NA,TGTGCCAGCAGCCAAGAGGCTGGGGGAGTCGGCGGGAGATCCCACGAGCAGTACTTC,CASSQEAGGVGGRSHEQYF
TRBD2,TRBJ2-1,TRBV6-2/TRBV6-3,NA,TGTGCCAGCAGTTACGAGGCGGGAGGGTCCTACAATGAGCAGTTCTTC,CASSYEAGGSYNEQFF
TRBD2,TRBJ2-7,TRBV5-1,few,TGCGCCAGCAGCTTCCTCGGGGGGACCTACGAGCAGTACTTC,CASSFLGGTYEQYF
NA,TRBJ2-3,TRBV27,NA,TGTGCCAGCAGTTTATCCCTGACTAGCACAGATACGCAGTATTTT,CASSLSLTSTDTQYF
TRBD1,TRBJ1-5,TRBV10-3,NA,TGTGCCACAACCAAGGCCGGGACAGGGGATCAGCCCCAGCATTTT,CATTKAGTGDQPQHF
NA,TRBJ2-7,TRBV30,NA,TGTGCCTGGAGTGTGTTGGAGACTGGCGAGCAGTACTTC,CAWSVLETGEQYF
NA,TRBJ2-2,TRBV27,NA,TGTGCCAGCAGTTTATGGCAGGGAGGAACCGGGGAGCTGTTTTTT,CASSLWQGGTGELFF
TRBD1,TRBJ2-2,TRBV28,NA,TGTGCCAGCGGGACAGGGGGCCTTGGCGGGGAGCTGTTTTTT,CASGTGGLGGELFF
TRBD2,TRBJ2-7,TRBV7-6,NA,TGTGCCAGCAGCTTACGGCCTAGCGGGAGCTACGAGCAGTACTTC,CASSLRPSGSYEQYF
NA,TRBJ2-3,TRBV13,few,TGTGCCAGCAGCCCCGGGGTAGCTGGGACAGATACGCAGTATTTT,CASSPGVAGTDTQYF
TRBD1,TRBJ1-6,TRBV2,once,TGTGCCAGCAAGGGGGCGCAAAATTATAATTCACCCCTCCACTTT,CASKGAQNYNSPLHF
NA,TRBJ2-3,TRBV19,once,TGTGCCAGTACCTCCGGGGGAAGGATCGCTAGCACAGATACGCAGTATTTT,CASTSGGRIASTDTQYF
TRBD2,TRBJ2-3,TRBV28,NA,TGTGCCAGCAGCTTGACCGGGACTAGCGGGAGGGCCCTTACAGATACGCAGTATTTT,CASSLTGTSGRALTDTQYF
TRBD1,TRBJ1-1,TRBV6-5,NA,TGTGCCAGCAAGCCGGGACAGGGTGTGTTCGCTTTCTTT,CASKPGQGVFAFF
NA,TRBJ1-2,TRBV19,NA,TGTGCCAGTACTCCGAACACCAACAACTATGGCTACACCTTC,CASTPNTNNYGYTF
NA,TRBJ1-1,TRBV7-6,once,TGTGCCAGCAGCCCCTCTCGCGAGGCCACTGAAGCTTTCTTT,CASSPSREATEAFF
NA,TRBJ1-2,TRBV5-1,NA,TGCGCCAGCAGCTTGGAGGGGGAAGGCTACACCTTC,CASSLEGEGYTF
NA,TRBJ2-1,TRBV18,NA,TGTGCCAGCTCACCAACTCCGAATTGGAGTGAGCAGTTCTTC,CASSPTPNWSEQFF
TRBD1,TRBJ2-5,TRBV10-3,once,TGTGCCACCGCAGACAGGGAAGAGACCCAGTACTTC,CATADREETQYF
NA,TRBJ1-2,TRBV2,NA,TGTGCCAGCAGTGAACCCCGGGGTACTTCCTATGACTACACCTTC,CASSEPRGTSYDYTF
NA,TRBJ1-5,TRBV6-6,NA,TGTGCCAGCAGTTACGCCCCCTCCGGGTCAGGGCAGCCCCAGCATTTT,CASSYAPSGSGQPQHF
TRBD2,TRBJ2-3,TRBV11-2,NA,TGTGCCAGCAGCTCCGACGGGAGGGCCTTTGATACGCAGTATTTT,CASSSDGRAFDTQYF
NA,TRBJ1-4,TRBV19,NA,TGTGCCACTTCGGACAGAACTAATGAAAAACTGTTTTTT,CATSDRTNEKLFF
NA,TRBJ2-7,TRBV29-1,NA,TGCAGCGTTGATCGGGGGAATTCCTACGAGCAGTACTTC,CSVDRGNSYEQYF
NA,TRBJ2-7,TRBV27,NA,TGTGCCAGCAGTTTATCTATTAACACACCGGAGGTGTTGGGCGAGCAGTACTTC,CASSLSINTPEVLGEQYF
TRBD1,TRBJ2-5,TRBV7-9,few,TGTGCCAGCAGCCGGACAGGGACCCAAGAGACCCAGTACTTC,CASSRTGTQETQYF
TRBD1,TRBJ1-1,TRBV5-1,NA,TGCGCCAGCAGCTTCGACAGGGCGAACACTGAAGCTTTCTTT,CASSFDRANTEAFF
NA,TRBJ1-1,TRBV6-5,NA,TGTGCCAGCAGAGAGGCGGTTGGGGAAGCTTTCTTT,CASREAVGEAFF